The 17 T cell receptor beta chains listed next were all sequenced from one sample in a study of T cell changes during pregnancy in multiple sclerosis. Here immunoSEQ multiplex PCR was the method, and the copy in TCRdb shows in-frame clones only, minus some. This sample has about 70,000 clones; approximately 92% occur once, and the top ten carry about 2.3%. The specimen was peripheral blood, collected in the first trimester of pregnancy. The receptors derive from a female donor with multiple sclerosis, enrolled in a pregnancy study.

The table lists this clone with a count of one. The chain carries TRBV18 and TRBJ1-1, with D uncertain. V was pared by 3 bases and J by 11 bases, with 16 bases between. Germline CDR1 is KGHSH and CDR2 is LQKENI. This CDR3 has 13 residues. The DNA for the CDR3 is TGTGCCAGCTCACCGGAGGGTCCAATAATGGCTTTCTTT. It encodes CASSPEGPIMAFF.

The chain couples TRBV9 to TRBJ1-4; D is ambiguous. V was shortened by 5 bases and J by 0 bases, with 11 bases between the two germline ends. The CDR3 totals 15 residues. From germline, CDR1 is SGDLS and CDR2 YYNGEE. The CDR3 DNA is TGTGCCAGCAGGTCCGGGAGGGCAACTAATGAAAAACTGTTTTTT. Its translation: CASRSGRATNEKLFF.

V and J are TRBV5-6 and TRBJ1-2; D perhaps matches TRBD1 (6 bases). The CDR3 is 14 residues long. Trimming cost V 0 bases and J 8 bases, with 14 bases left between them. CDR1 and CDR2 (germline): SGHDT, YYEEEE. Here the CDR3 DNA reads TGTGCCAGCAGCTTGGGCAGGGGTAAGGGAGGCTACACCTTC. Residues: CASSLGRGKGGYTF.

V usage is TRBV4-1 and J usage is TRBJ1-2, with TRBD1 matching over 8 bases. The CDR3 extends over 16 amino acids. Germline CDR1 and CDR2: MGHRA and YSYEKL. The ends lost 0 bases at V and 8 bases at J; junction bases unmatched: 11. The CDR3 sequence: CASSQDPATGVKGYTF. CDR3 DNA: TGCGCCAGCAGCCAAGATCCGGCGACAGGGGTGAAGGGCTACACCTTC.

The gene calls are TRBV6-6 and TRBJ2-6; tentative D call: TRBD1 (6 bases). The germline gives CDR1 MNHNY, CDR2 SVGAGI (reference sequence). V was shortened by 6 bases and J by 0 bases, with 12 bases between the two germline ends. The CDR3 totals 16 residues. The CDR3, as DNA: TGTGCCAGCAGCCCGGGACACTTCTCTGGGGCCAACGTCCTGACTTTC. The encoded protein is CASSPGHFSGANVLTF.

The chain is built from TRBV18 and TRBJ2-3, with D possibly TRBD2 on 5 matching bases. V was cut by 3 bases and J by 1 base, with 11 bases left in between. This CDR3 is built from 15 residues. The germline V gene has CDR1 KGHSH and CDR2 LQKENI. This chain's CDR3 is CASSPTGLGTDTQYF. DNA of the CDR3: TGTGCCAGCTCACCGACGGGATTGGGCACAGATACGCAGTATTTT. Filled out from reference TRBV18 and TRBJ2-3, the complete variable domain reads NAGVMQNPRHLVRRRGQEARLRCSPMKGHSHVYWYRQLPEEGLKFMVYLQKENIIDESGMPKERFSAEFPKEGPSILRIQQVVRGDSAAYFCASSPTGLGTDTQYFGPGTRLTVL.

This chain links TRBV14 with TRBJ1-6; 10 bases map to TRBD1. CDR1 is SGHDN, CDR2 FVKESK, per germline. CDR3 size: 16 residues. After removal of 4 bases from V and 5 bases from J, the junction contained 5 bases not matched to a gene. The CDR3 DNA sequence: TGTGCCAGCAGCCTTTTCGGACAGGGGGATAATTCACCCCTCCACTTT. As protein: CASSLFGQGDNSPLHF.

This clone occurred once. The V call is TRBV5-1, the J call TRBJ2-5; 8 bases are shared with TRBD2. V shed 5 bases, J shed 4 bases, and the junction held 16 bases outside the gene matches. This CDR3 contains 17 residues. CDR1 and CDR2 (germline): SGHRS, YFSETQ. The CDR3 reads CASSEFLGGGHRETQYF. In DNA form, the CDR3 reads TGCGCCAGCAGTGAGTTTCTCGGGGGGGGCCATAGAGAGACCCAGTACTTC.

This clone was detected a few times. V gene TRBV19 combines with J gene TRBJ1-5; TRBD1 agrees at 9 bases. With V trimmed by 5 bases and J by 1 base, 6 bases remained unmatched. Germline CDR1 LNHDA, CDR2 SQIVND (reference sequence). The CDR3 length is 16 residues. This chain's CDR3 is CASSPQDRGSNQPQHF. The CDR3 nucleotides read TGTGCCAGTAGTCCCCAGGACAGGGGAAGCAATCAGCCCCAGCATTTT.

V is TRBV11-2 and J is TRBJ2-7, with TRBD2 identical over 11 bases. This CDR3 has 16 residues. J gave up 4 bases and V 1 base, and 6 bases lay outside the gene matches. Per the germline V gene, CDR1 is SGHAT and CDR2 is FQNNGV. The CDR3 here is CASSLVRGLAVYEQYF. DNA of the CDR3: TGTGCCAGCAGCTTAGTAAGGGGACTAGCGGTTTACGAGCAGTACTTC.

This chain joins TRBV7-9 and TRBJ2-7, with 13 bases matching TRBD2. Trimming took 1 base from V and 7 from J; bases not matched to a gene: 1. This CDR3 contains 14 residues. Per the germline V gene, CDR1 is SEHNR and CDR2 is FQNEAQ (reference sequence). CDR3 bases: TGTGCCAGCAGCTTAGGGGGACTAGCGGGGGAGCAGTACTTC. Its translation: CASSLGGLAGEQYF.

The CDR3, as DNA: TGTGCCATCGGGGCGACAGGAAACACTGAAGCTTTCTTT. This sequence encodes CAIGATGNTEAFF. V and J are TRBV10-3 and TRBJ1-1; maybe TRBD1 (6 bases). The CDR3 is made up of 13 amino acids. In germline, CDR1 is ENHRY, CDR2 SYGVKD. V was shortened by 8 bases and J by 2 bases, with 12 bases between the two germline ends.

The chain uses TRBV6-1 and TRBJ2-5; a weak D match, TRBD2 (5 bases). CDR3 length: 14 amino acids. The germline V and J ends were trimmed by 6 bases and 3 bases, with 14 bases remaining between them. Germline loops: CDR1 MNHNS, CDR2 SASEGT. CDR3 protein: CASRTQAGKETQYF. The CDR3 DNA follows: TGTGCCAGCAGGACCCAAGCCGGGAAAGAGACCCAGTACTTC.

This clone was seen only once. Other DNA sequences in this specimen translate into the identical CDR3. The CDR3: CASSAPGSKAYEQYF. CDR3 coding DNA: TGTGCCAGCAGCGCCCCAGGGTCCAAGGCCTACGAGCAGTACTTC. The chain employs TRBV5-4 and TRBJ2-7, with D maybe TRBD1 (5 bases). There are 15 residues in the CDR3. V was cut by 4 bases and J by 2 bases, with 16 bases left in between. Looked up from germline, CDR1 is SGHNT and CDR2 is YYREEE (reference sequence).

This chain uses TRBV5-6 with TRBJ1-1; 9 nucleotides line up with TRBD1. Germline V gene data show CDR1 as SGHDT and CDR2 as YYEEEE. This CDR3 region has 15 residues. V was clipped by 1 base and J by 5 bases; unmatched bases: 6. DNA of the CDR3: TGTGCCAGCAGCTTGAATTGGGACAGGGCTACTGAAGCTTTCTTT. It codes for CASSLNWDRATEAFF.

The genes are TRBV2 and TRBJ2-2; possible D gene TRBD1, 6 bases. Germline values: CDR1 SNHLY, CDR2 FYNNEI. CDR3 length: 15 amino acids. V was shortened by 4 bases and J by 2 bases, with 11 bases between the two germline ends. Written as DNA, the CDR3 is TGTGCCAGCAGTGCTCAGGGGCGCAACACCGGGGAGCTGTTTTTT. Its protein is CASSAQGRNTGELFF. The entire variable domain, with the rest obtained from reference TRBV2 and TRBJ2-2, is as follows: EPEVTQTPSHQVTQMGQEVILRCVPISNHLYFYWYRQILGQKVEFLVSFYNNEISEKSEIFDDQFSVERPDGSNFTLKIRSTKLEDSAMYFCASSAQGRNTGELFFGEGSRLTVL.

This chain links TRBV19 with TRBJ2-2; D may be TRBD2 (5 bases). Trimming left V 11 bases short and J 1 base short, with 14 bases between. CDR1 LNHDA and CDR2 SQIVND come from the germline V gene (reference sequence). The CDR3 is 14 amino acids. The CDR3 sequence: CAAEGRKNTGELFF. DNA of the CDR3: TGTGCCGCCGAGGGCAGAAAGAACACCGGGGAGCTGTTTTTT.